One and the same sample provided the 7 T cell receptor beta chains below, sequenced in a study of blood T cell repertoires in COVID-19. Profiled with immunoSEQ multiplex PCR; TCRdb holds only in-frame clones, not every one. The table includes about 120,000 clones, more than 75% detected once. Material: peripheral blood. These receptors were taken from a man between 60 and 75 years old with acute or convalescent COVID-19.

This clone was counted a single time. This CDR3 reads CASSFSSGRQPQHF. The DNA for the CDR3 is TGTGCCAGCAGCTTTAGTTCAGGGCGTCAGCCCCAGCATTTT. The V gene is TRBV5-6, the J gene TRBJ1-5; perhaps TRBD1 as D (5 bases). Germline V lookup: CDR1 SGHDT, CDR2 YYEEEE. Trimming left V 2 bases short and J 6 bases short, with 12 bases between. The CDR3 loop spans 14 amino acids.

This rearrangement joins TRBV5-6 to TRBJ1-5; maybe TRBD1 (5 bases). The CDR3 spans 13 residues. Trimming took off 4 bases at V and 6 bases at J, with 11 bases between the two ends. From germline, CDR1 is SGHDT and CDR2 YYEEEE. The DNA for the CDR3 is TGTGCCAGCAGCCTAGGAAGGGGTCAGCCCCAGCATTTT. Translated: CASSLGRGQPQHF.

The chain combines TRBV7-7 with TRBJ2-3; D might be TRBD2 (7 bases). Germline V gives CDR1 SSHAT, CDR2 FNYEAQ (reference sequence). Trimming cost V 2 bases and J 6 bases, with 15 bases left between them. The CDR3 sequence is 15 residues long. CDR3 DNA: TGTGCCAGCAGCTTATCGGGGGGCGCAGCGGATACGCAGTATTTT. Translating it yields CASSLSGGAADTQYF.

The V call is TRBV6-5, the J call TRBJ1-1; D is uncertain. The CDR3 is 13 amino acids. Germline V gene lookup returns CDR1 MNHEY and CDR2 SVGAGI. Trimming pared 11 bases from V and 5 bases from J, leaving 18 bases between. The CDR3: CAAGIGRRTEAFF. The CDR3 DNA sequence: TGTGCCGCCGGGATCGGGAGGAGGACTGAAGCTTTCTTT.

This chain joins TRBV10-1 and TRBJ1-2; D is possibly TRBD1 (6 bases). The length of the CDR3 is 14 residues. Germline V gene lookup returns CDR1 WNHNN and CDR2 SYGVQD (reference sequence). The V and J ends lost 5 bases and 8 bases respectively, with 18 bases between them. This CDR3 reads CASSPQGSERGYTF. CDR3 bases: TGCGCCAGCAGTCCCCAGGGGAGTGAGCGCGGCTACACCTTC.

The chain links TRBV6-5 to TRBJ2-1; TRBD1 aligns across 7 bases. The CDR3 runs 16 residues. Germline V lookup: CDR1 MNHEY, CDR2 SVGAGI. The junction had 6 bases not matched to a gene; V was cut back by 2 bases and J by 2 bases. CDR3 coding DNA: TGTGCCAGCAGTTACGGGAGAGGGGGCCCCTACAATGAGCAGTTCTTC. Its translation is CASSYGRGGPYNEQFF.

V is TRBV30 and J is TRBJ2-1; tentative D call: TRBD2 (7 bases). The CDR3 consists of 15 residues. V was pared by 1 base and J by 3 bases, with 13 bases between. The germline CDR1 and CDR2 sequences are GTSNPN and SVGIG (reference sequence). This CDR3 reads CAWSDGLGGYNEQFF. CDR3 bases: TGTGCCTGGAGTGACGGACTAGGGGGCTACAATGAGCAGTTCTTC.